This T cell receptor beta chain is drawn from a study of regulatory T cells in long-lasting Graves disease. In its sample, this clonotype was seen many times. Through Arm-PCR of CDR3 regions and iRepertoire HTBI primers, TCR beta libraries were built. TCRdb passed the multiplex PCR reads through MiXCR, listing each CDR3 protein once. The profile shows some 250,000 distinct CDR3 sequences, more than 15% of them singletons. V lost 6 bases, J lost 8 bases, and 19 bases lay in between. The CDR3 extends over 14 amino acids. Germline V lookup: CDR1 DFQATT, CDR2 SNEGSKA (reference sequence). This sample's time point: newly diagnosed GD, antithyroid drugs for less than 3 months. TCR sequences were obtained from RNA taken from PBMCs. Doctors identified Graves' disease using the American Thyroid Association guidelines. The same specimen was also included in a second study, on T cells in Graves' hyperthyroidism and ophthalmopathy. That source adds: If no ophthalmopathy progression occurred within 18 months, Graves' hyperthyroidism was stable. Blood also contained most expanded thyroid clonotypes above 0.001.

The sample here was peripheral blood mononuclear cells (PBMCs), taken at new diagnosis, from a patient treated with antithyroid drugs. V and J are TRBV20-1 and TRBJ1-4, with TRBD1 as a possible D gene (5 bases). This receptor was taken from a woman aged 25 to 39 with Graves disease. The CDR3: CSAPYGGDREKLFF. The CDR3 bases are TGCAGTGCCCCCTACGGGGGAGATCGGGAAAAACTGTTTTTT.